A selection of T cell receptor beta chains follows, all from one sample in a study of CD4+ T cells in melanoma. The protocol was immunoSEQ multiplex PCR, while the TCRdb copy is restricted to in-frame clones and leaves out a portion. The sample lists 52,000 or so clones; 60% to 80% were seen once. Source material: tumor tissue. The receptor source for this set is a human donor with melanoma. CDR3s include the opening cysteine and the closing phenylalanine or tryptophan. D genes are given only for firm matches. Clone sizes are given selectively: once, few, many, or a class where the clone is expanded.

clone size: .
V gene: TRBV7-8
D gene: .
J gene: TRBJ2-7
CDR3 protein: CASSLGPVGYEQYF
CDR3 DNA: TGTGCCAGCAGCTTAGGGCCAGTCGGCTACGAGCAGTACTTC

clone size: few
V gene: TRBV28
D gene: .
J gene: TRBJ2-1
CDR3 protein: CASSFGAAYNEQFF
CDR3 DNA: TGTGCCAGCAGTTTCGGGGCCGCCTACAATGAGCAGTTCTTC

clone size: .
V gene: TRBV5-1
D gene: TRBD1
J gene: TRBJ1-3
CDR3 protein: CASSSRTGVGNTIYF
CDR3 DNA: TGCGCCAGCAGCAGCCGGACAGGGGTAGGAAACACCATATATTTT

clone size: .
V gene: TRBV10-3
D gene: TRBD1
J gene: TRBJ2-2
CDR3 protein: CAISRQGDTGELFF
CDR3 DNA: TGTGCCATCAGCAGACAGGGGGACACCGGGGAGCTGTTTTTT

clone size: .
V gene: TRBV6-1
D gene: .
J gene: TRBJ2-5
CDR3 protein: CASSVAGVPKETQYF
CDR3 DNA: TGTGCCAGCAGTGTTGCAGGGGTCCCAAAAGAGACCCAGTACTTC

clone size: many
V gene: TRBV19
D gene: TRBD2
J gene: TRBJ2-1
CDR3 protein: CASSMEPGLANEQFF
CDR3 DNA: TGTGCCAGTAGTATGGAACCGGGACTAGCGAATGAGCAGTTCTTC

clone size: .
V gene: TRBV28
D gene: .
J gene: TRBJ1-2
CDR3 protein: CASTLTGGYGYTF
CDR3 DNA: TGTGCCAGCACCTTAACCGGGGGCTATGGCTACACCTTC

clone size: .
V gene: TRBV6-1
D gene: TRBD1
J gene: TRBJ2-7
CDR3 protein: CASSHRGSSYEQYF
CDR3 DNA: TGTGCCAGCAGCCACAGGGGTAGCTCCTACGAGCAGTACTTC

clone size: .
V gene: TRBV5-1
D gene: .
J gene: TRBJ1-2
CDR3 protein: CASSFNQGPYGYTF
CDR3 DNA: TGCGCCAGCAGCTTCAACCAGGGGCCCTATGGCTACACCTTC

clone size: .
V gene: TRBV19
D gene: .
J gene: TRBJ1-2
CDR3 protein: CASSPLILEGYTF
CDR3 DNA: TGTGCCAGTAGTCCATTAATATTGGAAGGCTACACCTTC

clone size: .
V gene: TRBV4-1
D gene: .
J gene: TRBJ2-7
CDR3 protein: CASSQDPAAPSYEQYF
CDR3 DNA: TGCGCCAGCAGCCAAGATCCAGCGGCGCCGTCCTACGAGCAGTACTTC

clone size: .
V gene: TRBV19
D gene: TRBD1
J gene: TRBJ1-5
CDR3 protein: CATRQGNQPQHF
CDR3 DNA: TGTGCCACCCGACAGGGTAATCAGCCCCAGCATTTT

clone size: .
V gene: TRBV6-1
D gene: .
J gene: TRBJ1-5
CDR3 protein: CASSEGPQRAGQPQHF
CDR3 DNA: TGTGCCAGCAGTGAAGGGCCTCAGAGGGCGGGTCAGCCCCAGCATTTT

clone size: few
V gene: TRBV4-1
D gene: TRBD2
J gene: TRBJ2-2
CDR3 protein: CASSQGGGNTGELFF
CDR3 DNA: TGCGCCAGCAGCCAAGGGGGGGGGAACACCGGGGAGCTGTTTTTT

clone size: .
V gene: TRBV5-4
D gene: .
J gene: TRBJ2-1
CDR3 protein: CASSLEGGSYNEQFF
CDR3 DNA: TGTGCCAGCAGCTTAGAGGGGGGCTCCTACAATGAGCAGTTCTTC

clone size: .
V gene: TRBV7-2
D gene: .
J gene: TRBJ2-1
CDR3 protein: CASSLLGGPYNEQFF
CDR3 DNA: TGTGCCAGCAGCTTACTGGGGGGGCCCTACAATGAGCAGTTCTTC

clone size: .
V gene: TRBV19
D gene: .
J gene: TRBJ2-5
CDR3 protein: CASSIIGLAETQYF
CDR3 DNA: TGTGCCAGTAGTATAATAGGTTTAGCAGAGACCCAGTACTTC

clone size: once
V gene: TRBV28
D gene: .
J gene: TRBJ2-2
CDR3 protein: CVSASSLTGELFF
CDR3 DNA: TGTGTCTCGGCGAGCTCACTCACCGGGGAGCTGTTTTTT

clone size: few
V gene: TRBV4-1
D gene: .
J gene: TRBJ1-1
CDR3 protein: CASSQDEAWAEAFF
CDR3 DNA: TGCGCCAGCAGCCAAGACGAGGCCTGGGCTGAAGCTTTCTTT

clone size: once
V gene: TRBV9
D gene: .
J gene: TRBJ2-7
CDR3 protein: CASSGDISYEQYF
CDR3 DNA: TGTGCCAGCAGCGGGGACATTTCCTACGAGCAGTACTTC

clone size: few
V gene: TRBV27
D gene: TRBD1
J gene: TRBJ1-5
CDR3 protein: CASRQGNQPQHF
CDR3 DNA: TGTGCCAGTCGACAGGGAAATCAGCCCCAGCATTTT

clone size: .
V gene: TRBV10-3
D gene: .
J gene: TRBJ2-6
CDR3 protein: CAISPAAAYRVSGANVLTF
CDR3 DNA: TGTGCCATCAGCCCCGCCGCCGCGTACAGGGTCTCTGGGGCCAACGTCCTGACTTTC

clone size: .
V gene: TRBV27
D gene: TRBD1
J gene: TRBJ1-2
CDR3 protein: CASSATLQGNYGYTF
CDR3 DNA: TGTGCCAGCAGTGCAACCTTACAGGGGAACTATGGCTACACCTTC

clone size: once
V gene: TRBV7-2
D gene: .
J gene: TRBJ1-6
CDR3 protein: CASSLGIQGNSPLHF
CDR3 DNA: TGTGCCAGCAGCTTAGGAATTCAGGGGAATTCACCCCTCCACTTT

clone size: .
V gene: TRBV2
D gene: .
J gene: TRBJ2-7
CDR3 protein: CASSVDPPGEQYF
CDR3 DNA: TGTGCCAGCAGTGTTGACCCACCAGGCGAGCAGTACTTC

clone size: few
V gene: TRBV5-4
D gene: TRBD2
J gene: TRBJ2-5
CDR3 protein: CAGGEGAETQYF
CDR3 DNA: TGTGCCGGGGGGGAAGGGGCAGAGACCCAGTACTTC

clone size: .
V gene: TRBV9
D gene: .
J gene: TRBJ2-2
CDR3 protein: CASSVGGNGELFF
CDR3 DNA: TGTGCCAGCAGCGTAGGCGGGAACGGGGAGCTGTTTTTT

clone size: .
V gene: TRBV7-7
D gene: .
J gene: TRBJ2-5
CDR3 protein: CASSLGTSQETQYF
CDR3 DNA: TGTGCTAGCAGCTTAGGGACTTCGCAAGAGACCCAGTACTTC

clone size: many
V gene: TRBV19
D gene: TRBD1
J gene: TRBJ1-5
CDR3 protein: CASSTQGANQPQHF
CDR3 DNA: TGTGCCAGTAGTACACAGGGGGCAAACCAGCCCCAGCATTTT

clone size: .
V gene: TRBV9
D gene: .
J gene: TRBJ2-1
CDR3 protein: CASSVVPLPGENEQFF
CDR3 DNA: TGTGCCAGCAGCGTAGTTCCCCTCCCAGGTGAGAATGAGCAGTTCTTC